This T cell receptor (beta chain) was recorded in a study of spatial heterogeneity in lung cancer. Study information: Where they were available, follow-up PBMC samples were sequenced, at a median of about 22 months after resection. Sequences of the beta chain were consistently detected in greater numbers than alpha-chain sequences.

TCRdb reprocessed the 5' RACE reads via MiXCR and lists one record per CDR3 protein. The sample consists of 25,000 to 30,000 distinct CDR3 sequences, 5% to 6.5% of them appearing once. In its sample, this clonotype was seen many times. The time point denotes: blood at routine non-recurrence follow-up after resection. Whole RNA obtained from tumor, nontumor lung or frozen PBMC underwent sequencing without sorting. Germline loops: CDR1 SGHTA, CDR2 FQGNSA. J gave up 8 bases and V 5 bases, and 10 bases lay outside the gene matches. The length of the CDR3 is 15 residues. The V and J genes are TRBV7-2 and TRBJ2-1, with 9 bases matching TRBD2. This specimen was PBMCs, taken at follow-up. The clonotype was recovered from a male donor with early-stage non-small cell lung cancer. The CDR3 sequence is CASSHVGGGADEQFF. In nucleotides, the CDR3 is TGTGCCAGCAGCCATGTGGGCGGGGGGGCCGATGAGCAGTTCTTC.